Reported below is one TCR beta chain. CDR3 length: 13 amino acids. Germline trimming cut 7 bases from V and 2 bases from J; bases unmatched to any gene: 3. Germline loops: CDR1 MNHEY, CDR2 SMNVEV (reference sequence). This entry comes from a study of blood T cell repertoires in COVID-19. At the level of the study: From the United States, Italy and Spain came samples of acute and convalescent COVID-19. T cells, B-cell-depleted T cells, or PBMCs supplied cDNA or gDNA.

In the study's own analysis: By means of reference gene primer amplification, nucleated cell counts were estimated. Sequenced by immunoSEQ multiplex PCR; TCRdb stores in-frame clones only, minus some. The V and J calls and clone size come from that table; D and trimming were worked out from the DNA. The table shows 20,000 to 25,000 clones, with 85% to 90% occurring only once. The sequence was collected from a woman older than 75 with acute or convalescent COVID-19. V is TRBV27 and J is TRBJ2-7; 9 nucleotides line up with TRBD2. Specimen: peripheral blood. This CDR3 is CASKSSGTYEQYF. The CDR3 DNA reads as TGTGCCAGCAAGTCTAGCGGGACCTACGAGCAGTACTTC.